This TCR beta chain was sequenced during a study of cytomegalovirus exposure and HLA in healthy donors. Nominally healthy donors provided the samples, though records likely missed some immune exposures. V lost 6 bases, J lost 11 bases, and 19 bases lay in between. Germline CDR1 and CDR2: MDHEN and SYDVKM. CDR3 size: 13 residues. This PCR relied on a set of 60 Vbeta primers and 13 Jbeta primers. TCRdb's copy holds only in-frame clones and misses some; the assay was immunoSEQ multiplex PCR. The sample lists some 170,000 clones; roughly 79% were seen once. The sample comprised PBMCs. This sequence was found in a man in his forties or fifties in good health and CMV-seropositive. This sequence joins TRBV28 and TRBJ1-1; D remains ambiguous. The CDR3 region has the DNA TGTGCCAGCAGCTCCGGCGCCGTTGGCGGGGCTTTCTTT. Encoded protein: CASSSGAVGGAFF.